These 8 T cell receptor beta chains originate from one sample sequenced in a study of T cell repertoires in cytomegalovirus infection. Each CDR3 protein is one row after TCRdb ran MiXCR on the reads. The sample has hundreds of thousands of distinct CDR3 sequences, 20% to 25% seen once. The sample comprised CD8+ T cells from PBMCs. All receptors come from a human donor in good health (CMV status not recorded). Some clones in this sample may be carry-over from other donors' samples.

Concerning this clonotype: It may be a read error: a sequence one base away is much more abundant. In DNA, the CDR3 is TGTGCCAGCCTTAGCGGGGGGACCGGGGAGCTGTGTTTT. This sequence encodes CASLSGGTGELCF. The V and J genes are TRBV12-3 or TRBV12-4 and TRBJ2-2; 10 nucleotides line up with TRBD2. This CDR3 has 13 residues.

This clonotype has a count of ten or more. The chain carries TRBV5-8 and TRBJ1-4; 9 positions match TRBD1. The germline CDR1 and CDR2 sequences are SGHTS and YDEGEE. The CDR3 extends over 14 amino acids. V gave up 3 bases and J gave up 8 bases; unmatched junction bases: 5. The CDR3 sequence: CASSSGTGREKLFF. The CDR3 nucleotides are TGTGCCAGCAGCTCCGGGACAGGGCGAGAAAAACTGTTTTTT. The full variable domain, with the rest looked up from reference TRBV5-8 and TRBJ1-4, is EAGVTQSPTHLIKTRGQQATLRCSPISGHTSVYWYQQALGLGLQFLLWYDEGEERNRGNFPPRFSGRQFPNYSSELNVNALELEDSALYLCASSSGTGREKLFFGSGTQLSVL.

About this clonotype: A read error is possible here, since a much larger clone lies one base away. This sequence joins TRBV12-3 or TRBV12-4 and TRBJ2-3; D may be TRBD1 (6 bases). The ends were cut back, 8 bases at V and 6 bases at J, with 15 bases in the middle. This CDR3 has 13 amino acids. CDR3 region: CASGPGVFDTQYF. The CDR3 coding sequence is TGTGCCAGCGGTCCAGGGGTTTTCGATACGCAGTATTTT.

This clonotype was observed a handful of times. The rearrangement joins TRBV13 to TRBJ2-7; no definite D call. The CDR3 loop spans 15 amino acids. The V gene lost 2 bases and the J gene lost 2 bases, with 13 bases spanning the gap. Germline V gives CDR1 PRHDT, CDR2 FYEKMQ (reference sequence). The CDR3 DNA reads TGTGCCAGCAGCTTATATCGCCCGGCTACCTACGAGCAGTACTTC. This gives the protein CASSLYRPATYEQYF.

The J gene is TRBJ2-1, the V gene TRBV7-9; no clear D. The CDR3 runs to 15 residues. Germline values: CDR1 SEHNR, CDR2 FQNEAQ (reference sequence). Trimming removed 5 bases from V and 3 bases from J, with 14 bases in between. CDR3 DNA: TGTGCCAGCAGCCCAGTCGCCAGGCTCTACAATGAGCAGTTCTTC. This gives the protein CASSPVARLYNEQFF.

This clonotype showed up many times. The chain has TRBV7-6 and TRBJ2-2; TRBD2 might be the D (7 bases). Trimming took 0 bases from V and 7 from J, leaving 12 bases between them. Germline V gene data show CDR1 as SGHVS and CDR2 as FNYEAQ. The CDR3 extends over 15 amino acids. The CDR3 nucleotides are TGTGCCAGCAGCTTAGCGGGGGGGGCCGGCGGGGAGCTGTTTTTT. It specifies CASSLAGGAGGELFF.

V gene TRBV29-1 combines with J gene TRBJ1-5; no clear D gene. This CDR3 is 13 amino acids long. Trimming shortened V by 4 bases and J by 2 bases, and 9 bases separated the two germline ends. Germline-derived CDR1 and CDR2 are SQVTM and ANQGSEA. DNA of the CDR3: TGCAGCGTTGGTACAAAGGGCAATCAGCCCCAGCATTTT. As protein: CSVGTKGNQPQHF.

This clonotype was seen repeatedly, ten times or more. The V gene is TRBV7-9, the J gene TRBJ2-5; 8 bases agree with TRBD2. This CDR3 has 13 residues. From germline, CDR1 is SEHNR and CDR2 FQNEAQ (reference sequence). Losses at the gene ends were 7 bases for V and 4 bases for J; bases not matched to a gene: 5. The CDR3 DNA reads as TGTGCCAGCATCCGCGGGGGGATAGAGACCCAGTACTTC. Residues: CASIRGGIETQYF. The full variable domain, completed using reference TRBV7-9 and TRBJ2-5, is DTGVSQNPRHKITKRGQNVTFRCDPISEHNRLYWYRQTLGQGPEFLTYFQNEAQLEKSRLLSDRFSAERPKGSFSTLEIQRTEQGDSAMYLCASIRGGIETQYFGPGTRLLVL.